The 4 T cell receptor beta chains presented below share a single source sample, sequenced in a study of regulatory T cells in long-lasting Graves disease. Time point: newly diagnosed GD, antithyroid drugs for less than 3 months. With RNA extracted from PBMCs as input, the TCR library was made. TCR beta libraries were built with iRepertoire HTBI primers and Arm-PCR of CDR3 regions. MiXCR, run by TCRdb on the multiplex PCR reads, gives a single entry per CDR3 protein. The sample lists a few hundred thousand distinct CDR3 sequences; 15% to 20% were seen once. The same sample was also studied in work on T cells in Graves' hyperthyroidism and ophthalmopathy.

This specimen was peripheral blood mononuclear cells (PBMCs), taken at new diagnosis, from a patient treated with antithyroid drugs. The receptors were sampled from a man aged 35 to 55 with Graves disease.

The chain has TRBV29-1 and TRBJ2-5, with D perhaps matching TRBD1 (6 bases). V lost 0 bases and J 5 bases, leaving 13 bases between the germline ends. This CDR3 region has 14 residues. Germline CDR1 and CDR2: SQVTM and ANQGSEA. The CDR3 DNA sequence: TGCAGCGTTGAAGAAACAGGGATTGGGGAGACCCAGTACTTC. Translating it yields CSVEETGIGETQYF.

This sequence joins TRBV28 and TRBJ2-3; 10 bases are shared with TRBD2. V was clipped by 5 bases and J by 3 bases; unmatched bases: 17. The germline V gene encodes CDR1 MDHEN and CDR2 SYDVKM. The CDR3 consists of 19 residues. The CDR3: CASSAPRGSGGQGTDTQYF. As DNA, the CDR3 is TGTGCCAGCAGTGCCCCCCGGGGTAGCGGGGGGCAAGGAACAGATACGCAGTATTTT.

This clonotype has at least ten counts. The chain joins TRBV20-1 to TRBJ1-1; TRBD1 aligns across 7 bases. The length of the CDR3 is 14 residues. The ends lost 2 bases at V and 1 base at J; junction bases unmatched: 4. Germline-derived CDR1 and CDR2 are DFQATT and SNEGSKA (reference sequence). The DNA of the CDR3 is TGCAGTGCTAGACAGGGGGAGGGGAACACTGAAGCTTTCTTT. As protein: CSARQGEGNTEAFF.

This clonotype was observed at least ten times. The rearrangement joins TRBV28 to TRBJ1-1; unclear D gene. Trimming left V 6 bases short and J 0 bases short, with 2 bases between. The CDR3 loop spans 11 amino acids. Germline V CDR1 and CDR2: MDHEN, SYDVKM. Written as DNA, the CDR3 is TGTGCCAGCAGAATGAACACTGAAGCTTTCTTT. Its protein product is CASRMNTEAFF.